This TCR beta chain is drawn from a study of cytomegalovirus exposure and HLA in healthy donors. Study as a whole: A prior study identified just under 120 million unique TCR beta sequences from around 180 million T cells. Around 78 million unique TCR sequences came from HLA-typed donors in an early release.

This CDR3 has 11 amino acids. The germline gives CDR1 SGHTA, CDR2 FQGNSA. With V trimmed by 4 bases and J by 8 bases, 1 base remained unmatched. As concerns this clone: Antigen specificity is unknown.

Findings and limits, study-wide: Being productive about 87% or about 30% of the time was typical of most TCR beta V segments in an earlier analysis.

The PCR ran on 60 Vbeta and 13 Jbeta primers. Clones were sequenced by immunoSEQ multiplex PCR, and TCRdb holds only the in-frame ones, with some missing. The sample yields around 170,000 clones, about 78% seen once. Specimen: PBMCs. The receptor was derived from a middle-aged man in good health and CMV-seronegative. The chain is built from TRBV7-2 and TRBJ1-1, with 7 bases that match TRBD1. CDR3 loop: CASSSDREAFF. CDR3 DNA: TGTGCCAGCAGCTCGGACAGGGAAGCTTTCTTT.